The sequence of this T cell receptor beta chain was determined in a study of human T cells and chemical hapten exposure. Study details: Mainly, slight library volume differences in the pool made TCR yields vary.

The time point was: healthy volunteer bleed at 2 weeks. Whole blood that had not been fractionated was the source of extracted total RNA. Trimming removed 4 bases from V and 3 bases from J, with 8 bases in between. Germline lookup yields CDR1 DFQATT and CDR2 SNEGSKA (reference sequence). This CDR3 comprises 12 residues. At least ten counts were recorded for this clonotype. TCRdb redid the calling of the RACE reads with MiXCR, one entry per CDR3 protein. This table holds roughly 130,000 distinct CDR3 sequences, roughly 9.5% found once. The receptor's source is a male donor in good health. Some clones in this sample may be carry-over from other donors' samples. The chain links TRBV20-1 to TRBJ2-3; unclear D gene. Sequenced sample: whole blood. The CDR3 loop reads CSAKGLTDTQYF. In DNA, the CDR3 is TGCAGTGCTAAAGGCTTGACAGATACGCAGTATTTT.